A single sample gave rise to the 30 T cell receptor beta chains below, sequenced in a study of cytomegalovirus exposure and HLA in healthy donors (dated by TCRdb to the late 2010s). To prepare the library, the immunoSEQ multiplex PCR assay was applied. The multiplex PCR relied on a mix of 60 forward primers for TCR Vbeta segments and 13 reverse primers for TCR Jbeta segments. The table comes from immuneACCESS by way of TCRdb, which keeps in-frame sequences with V and J called. Part of the clones is missing from these tables; in studies checked, under half for an unresolved V gene and the rest for unknown reasons. The sample table lists more than 90,000 clones, roughly 79% of them with a count of one. Of the sample, about 3.9% falls within the top ten clones. The source material was PBMCs. The receptors here all came from a woman in her 70s in good health and CMV-seropositive.

This chain uses TRBV28 with TRBJ2-1, with D uncertain. Germline V lookup: CDR1 MDHEN, CDR2 SYDVKM. Trimming cost V 2 bases and J 6 bases, with 11 bases left between them. The CDR3 is 14 residues long. For the CDR3, the DNA is TGTGCCAGCAGTTTAACGGCTAGGCTCAATGAGCAGTTCTTC. Its protein product is CASSLTARLNEQFF.

The rearrangement links TRBV30 to TRBJ2-2; 9 positions match TRBD1. The CDR3 is 15 residues long. In germline, CDR1 is GTSNPN, CDR2 SVGIG (reference sequence). V shed 2 bases and J 4 bases; nucleotides not matched to a gene: 5. CDR3 bases: TGTGCCTGGAGTCGAGGACAGGGGATCACCGGGGAGCTGTTTTTT. It encodes CAWSRGQGITGELFF.

The chain employs TRBV5-1 and TRBJ2-7; D possibly corresponds to TRBD1 (6 bases). The germline V gene has CDR1 SGHRS and CDR2 YFSETQ. The CDR3 contains 15 residues. Trimming cost V 4 bases and J 1 base, with 15 bases left between them. The DNA for the CDR3 is TGCGCCAGCAGCAGGACCGGGGACAAATCCTACGAGCAGTACTTC. The encoded protein is CASSRTGDKSYEQYF.

The chain is built from TRBV28 and TRBJ2-5; 7 positions agree with TRBD2. CDR1 MDHEN and CDR2 SYDVKM come from the germline V gene. The CDR3 contains 12 residues. The CDR3: CGSGVGTTAQYF. The DNA of the CDR3 is TGTGGTTCCGGAGTTGGGACTACGGCGCAGTACTTC.

The chain links TRBV25-1 to TRBJ2-2; D remains ambiguous. V was cut by 7 bases and J by 0 bases, with 6 bases left in between. The CDR3 length is 13 residues. The germline gives CDR1 MGHDK, CDR2 SYGVNS. The CDR3 sequence: CASNTANTGELFF. For the CDR3, the DNA is TGTGCCAGCAACACCGCGAACACCGGGGAGCTGTTTTTT. Full variable domain (missing parts from reference TRBV25-1 and TRBJ2-2): EADIYQTPRYLVIGTGKKITLECSQTMGHDKMYWYQQDPGMELHLIHYSYGVNSTEKGDLSSESTVSRIRTEHFPLTLESARPSHTSQYLCASNTANTGELFFGEGSRLTVL.

This chain connects TRBV6-6 to TRBJ1-5; no clear D. The CDR3 runs 14 residues. CDR1 MNHNY and CDR2 SVGAGI come from the germline V gene (reference sequence). V lost 0 bases and J lost 4, with 7 bases in between. CDR3 DNA sequence: TGTGCCAGCAGTTACTCGAGGCTGAATCAGCCCCAGCATTTT. Protein product: CASSYSRLNQPQHF.

The chain links TRBV11-3 to TRBJ2-2, with 13 bases aligning to TRBD2. After removal of 5 bases from V and 4 bases from J, the junction contained 1 base not matched to a gene. The CDR3 contains 15 residues. CDR1 and CDR2 (germline): SGHNT, YENEEA. CDR3 in DNA: TGTGCCAGCAGCCGGACTAGCGGGAGCACCGGGGAGCTGTTTTTT. Protein: CASSRTSGSTGELFF.

The chain uses TRBV11-2 and TRBJ2-5, with D possibly matching TRBD2 (6 bases). CDR1 is SGHAT and CDR2 is FQNNGV in the germline V gene. The CDR3 spans 15 residues. Trimming took 1 base from V and 4 from J, leaving 13 bases between them. Here the CDR3 reads CASSLGWQGGETQYF. The CDR3 nucleotides are TGTGCCAGCAGCTTAGGCTGGCAGGGAGGAGAGACCCAGTACTTC.

In its sample, this clone was seen a few times. This chain connects TRBV6-6 to TRBJ2-7, with 10 bases that match TRBD1. Germline trimming cut 6 bases from V and 2 bases from J; bases unmatched to any gene: 10. There are 16 residues in the CDR3. The germline V gene encodes CDR1 MNHNY and CDR2 SVGAGI (reference sequence). For the CDR3, the DNA is TGTGCCAGCAGGAACCCTGCCGGGACAGGGGCCTACGAGCAGTACTTC. This encodes CASRNPAGTGAYEQYF.

The chain recombines TRBV5-4 with TRBJ2-3; TRBD2 matches at 9 bases. This CDR3 has 14 residues. Looked up from germline, CDR1 is SGHNT and CDR2 is YYREEE (reference sequence). With V trimmed by 2 bases and J by 4 bases, 2 bases remained unmatched. This CDR3 reads CASSFSGGADTQYF. CDR3 coding DNA: TGTGCCAGCAGCTTTAGCGGGGGCGCAGATACGCAGTATTTT.

The chain combines TRBV6-4 with TRBJ2-2; D gene ambiguous. This CDR3 has 16 amino acids. Trimming stripped 0 bases from V and 1 base from J, with 9 bases between. Per germline, CDR1 MRHNA and CDR2 SNTAGT. In DNA, the CDR3 is TGTGCCAGCAGTGACTCCCTAGTAAGGAACACCGGGGAGCTGTTTTTT. Translation: CASSDSLVRNTGELFF.

The chain links TRBV7-8 to TRBJ2-5, with TRBD2 matching 11 bases. The DNA end is more similar to TRBJ2-7, so the J call may be wrong. From germline, CDR1 is SGHVS and CDR2 FQNEAQ. The CDR3 consists of 19 residues. CDR3 DNA: TGTGCCAGCAGCTTAGCAGTACCACTAGCGGGAGCCAGGGCCTACGAGCAGTACTTC. As protein: CASSLAVPLAGARAYEQYF.

There are a few counts of this clone. The chain joins TRBV5-4 to TRBJ1-5; tentatively, D is TRBD1 (6 bases). The V gene's germline CDR1 is SGHNT and CDR2 YYREEE (reference sequence). The CDR3 is 14 amino acids. V was shortened by 0 bases and J by 7 bases, with 11 bases between the two germline ends. The CDR3 nucleotides read TGTGCCAGCAGCTTGGCAGGGGTTGACCAGCCCCAGCATTTT. Amino acid sequence: CASSLAGVDQPQHF.

The table lists this clone with a few counts. The chain couples TRBV28 to TRBJ1-1, with 9 bases matching TRBD1. The V gene end was trimmed by 6 bases and the J gene end by 5 bases; junction bases not matched to a gene: 4. CDR3 length: 13 amino acids. The germline V gene encodes CDR1 MDHEN and CDR2 SYDVKM. CDR3 sequence (DNA): TGTGCCAGCAGACCCGGACAGGGGACTGAAGCTTTCTTT. As protein: CASRPGQGTEAFF.

The chain couples TRBV5-1 to TRBJ1-3; D is unresolved. From germline, CDR1 is SGHRS and CDR2 YFSETQ. The CDR3 runs 13 residues. The ends were cut back, 6 bases at V and 0 bases at J, with 7 bases in the middle. The CDR3 DNA follows: TGCGCCAGCAACCCCGGCTCTGGAAACACCATATATTTT. Residues: CASNPGSGNTIYF.

V usage is TRBV5-8 and J usage is TRBJ2-3; the match to TRBD2 covers 9 bases. The ends lost 4 bases at V and 2 bases at J; junction bases unmatched: 2. Germline V lookup: CDR1 SGHTS, CDR2 YDEGEE. The CDR3 extends over 14 amino acids. CDR3 region: CASSAGGYTDTQYF. In nucleotides, the CDR3 is TGTGCCAGCAGCGCGGGGGGGTACACAGATACGCAGTATTTT.

The chain combines TRBV7-9 with TRBJ1-1, with 8 bases aligning to TRBD1. CDR1 and CDR2 from the germline V gene are SEHNR and FQNEAQ (reference sequence). This CDR3 region has 15 residues. The ends lost 3 bases at V and 3 bases at J; junction bases unmatched: 6. CDR3 protein: CASSFRQGKDTEAFF. The CDR3 DNA sequence: TGTGCCAGCAGCTTTCGACAGGGGAAGGACACTGAAGCTTTCTTT.

This clone was counted between two and nine times. The V and J genes are TRBV7-8 and TRBJ2-5, with 8 bases matching TRBD1. Germline V lookup: CDR1 SGHVS, CDR2 FQNEAQ. The CDR3 runs 14 residues. Trimming took 6 bases from V and 4 from J; bases not matched to a gene: 7. CDR3: CASRGRGRGETQYF. The CDR3 nucleotides read TGTGCCAGCAGGGGCAGGGGGCGCGGAGAGACCCAGTACTTC.

The chain joins TRBV27 to TRBJ2-1; 13 bases are a match to TRBD2. This CDR3 is built from 17 residues. V dropped 2 bases and J dropped 7; count of bases not matched to a gene: 8. In germline, CDR1 is MNHEY, CDR2 SMNVEV (reference sequence). The chain's CDR3 is CASSLLQTSGRWNEQFF. DNA for the CDR3: TGTGCCAGCAGTTTACTCCAGACTAGCGGGAGGTGGAATGAGCAGTTCTTC.

The chain is built from TRBV5-1 and TRBJ1-4, with 8 bases matching TRBD1. This CDR3 contains 16 residues. Unmatched junction bases numbered 13, after V lost 4 bases and J lost 8 bases. CDR1 and CDR2 (germline): SGHRS, YFSETQ. The CDR3 loop reads CASSPDREAPWEKLFF. The CDR3 nucleotides read TGCGCCAGCAGCCCGGACAGGGAGGCCCCTTGGGAAAAACTGTTTTTT.

The V call is TRBV11-2, the J call TRBJ1-1, with D tentatively TRBD1 (5 bases). The CDR3 sequence is 15 residues long. CDR1 and CDR2 from the germline V gene are SGHAT and FQNNGV. V lost 1 base to trimming and J lost 4 bases, with 13 bases between them. The CDR3 bases are TGTGCCAGCAGCTTAGTTTTAGGGGCGCGCACTGAAGCTTTCTTT. It encodes CASSLVLGARTEAFF.

This chain joins TRBV5-1 and TRBJ2-3; D is unresolved. The CDR3 runs 13 residues. CDR1 and CDR2 from the germline V gene are SGHRS and YFSETQ. V lost 1 base to trimming and J lost 0 bases, with 3 bases between them. The CDR3 protein is CASSLYSTDTQYF. The CDR3 nucleotides read TGCGCCAGCAGCTTGTATAGCACAGATACGCAGTATTTT.

This chain links TRBV2 with TRBJ1-2; no reliable D call. This CDR3 is built from 14 residues. V was cut by 7 bases and J by 2 bases, with 14 bases left in between. Germline V gene lookup returns CDR1 SNHLY and CDR2 FYNNEI. The DNA for the CDR3 is TGTGCCAGCACACCCGGGGTGGGAAACTATGGCTACACCTTC. This sequence encodes CASTPGVGNYGYTF.

The chain combines TRBV6-1 with TRBJ2-5; 9 nucleotides align to TRBD2. The J call may be mistaken, given a closer DNA end match to TRBJ2-7. The CDR3 covers 15 residues. Germline V gene lookup returns CDR1 MNHNS and CDR2 SASEGT. In DNA form, the CDR3 reads TGTGCCAGCAGTGAAGCGCCTAGCGGGACTTTCGAGCAGTACTTC. Protein product: CASSEAPSGTFEQYF.

V and J are TRBV4-3 and TRBJ1-4; TRBD1 matches 9 bases. Germline CDR1 LGHNA, CDR2 YSLEER. The CDR3 sequence is 20 residues long. V was pared by 0 bases and J by 4 bases, with 15 bases of the junction left unmatched. CDR3 region: CASSQDGRITGGRVNEKLFF. The CDR3 DNA sequence: TGCGCCAGCAGCCAAGATGGCCGGATAACAGGGGGCAGGGTTAATGAAAAACTGTTTTTT.

The V and J genes are TRBV2 and TRBJ1-5, with a tentative D call TRBD1 (6 bases). Trimming took 5 bases from V and 4 from J, leaving 9 bases between them. This CDR3 is built from 13 residues. Germline V CDR1 and CDR2: SNHLY, FYNNEI. The CDR3 DNA is TGTGCCAGCAGTTACAGGGATAATCAGCCCCAGCATTTT. Translating it yields CASSYRDNQPQHF.

V and J are TRBV9 and TRBJ2-2; D may be TRBD1 (6 bases). Trimming took 5 bases from V and 1 from J, leaving 9 bases between them. The CDR3 is 14 amino acids. Germline V lookup: CDR1 SGDLS, CDR2 YYNGEE. CDR3 sequence reads: CASRLTGNTGELFF. The CDR3 region has the DNA TGTGCCAGCAGATTGACAGGGAACACCGGGGAGCTGTTTTTT.

The chain links TRBV19 to TRBJ2-7; D call uncertain. Trimming took 3 bases from V and 0 from J, leaving 12 bases between them. The CDR3 covers 15 residues. The V gene's germline CDR1 is LNHDA and CDR2 SQIVND (reference sequence). The CDR3 loop is CASSISQQVSYEQYF. The CDR3 nucleotides read TGTGCCAGTAGTATCAGTCAACAAGTCTCCTACGAGCAGTACTTC.

The chain has TRBV5-6 and TRBJ1-2, with D tentatively TRBD1 (6 bases). Germline assignment: CDR1 SGHDT and CDR2 YYEEEE. The germline V and J ends were trimmed by 4 bases and 8 bases, with 15 bases remaining between them. The CDR3 length is 13 residues. This chain's CDR3 is CASSDDRTPGYTF. The CDR3 DNA is TGTGCCAGCAGCGACGACAGGACACCGGGCTACACCTTC. Complete variable domain (other parts from reference TRBV5-6 and TRBJ1-2): DAGVTQSPTHLIKTRGQQVTLRCSPKSGHDTVSWYQQALGQGPQFIFQYYEEEERQRGNFPDRFSGHQFPNYSSELNVNALLLGDSALYLCASSDDRTPGYTFGSGTRLTVV.

This clone was counted only a few times. This rearrangement joins TRBV18 to TRBJ1-1, with D unresolved. The CDR3 sequence is 16 residues long. Germline-derived CDR1 and CDR2 are KGHSH and LQKENI. The V gene lost 2 bases and the J gene lost 1 base, with 14 bases spanning the gap. CDR3 bases: TGTGCCAGCTCACCATTAGGACGGAGGCAGAACACTGAAGCTTTCTTT. Amino acids: CASSPLGRRQNTEAFF.